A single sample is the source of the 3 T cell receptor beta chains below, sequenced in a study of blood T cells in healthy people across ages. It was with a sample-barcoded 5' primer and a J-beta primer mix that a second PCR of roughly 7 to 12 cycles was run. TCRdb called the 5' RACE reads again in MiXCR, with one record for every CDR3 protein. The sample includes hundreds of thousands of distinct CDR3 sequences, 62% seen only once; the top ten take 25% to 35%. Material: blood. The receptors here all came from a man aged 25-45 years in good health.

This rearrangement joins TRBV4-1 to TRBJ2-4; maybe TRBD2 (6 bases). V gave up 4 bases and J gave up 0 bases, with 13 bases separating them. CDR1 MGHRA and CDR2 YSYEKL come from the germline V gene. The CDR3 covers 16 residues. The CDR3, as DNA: TGCGCCAGCAGCCCCTATAGCGGAATAGCCAAAAACATTCAGTACTTC. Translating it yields CASSPYSGIAKNIQYF.

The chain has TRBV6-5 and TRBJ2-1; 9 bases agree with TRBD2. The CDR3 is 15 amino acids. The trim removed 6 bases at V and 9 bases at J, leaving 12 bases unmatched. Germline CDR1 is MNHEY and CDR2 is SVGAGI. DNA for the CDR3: TGTGCCAGCAGCCTGGGGACTAGCAGGGGGGGTGAGCAGTTCTTC. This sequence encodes CASSLGTSRGGEQFF.

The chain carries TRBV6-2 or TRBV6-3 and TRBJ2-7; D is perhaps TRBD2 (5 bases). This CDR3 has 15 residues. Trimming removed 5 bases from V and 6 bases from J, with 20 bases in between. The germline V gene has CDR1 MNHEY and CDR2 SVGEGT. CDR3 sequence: CASSDGWRALGEQYF. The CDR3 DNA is TGTGCCAGCAGTGACGGGTGGCGGGCCCTTGGCGAGCAGTACTTC.